Following are 12 T cell receptor beta chains from one sample sequenced in a study of T-cell reconstitution after alpha-beta-depleted transplantation in children. Construction of the TCRbeta library involved unique molecular identifiers. In TCRdb, the PCR reads were re-called with MiXCR into one record per CDR3 protein. The data hold about 1,000,000 distinct CDR3 sequences, with around 30% observed a single time. Specimen: PBMCs, mostly from graft donor cells, collected 360 days after TCRalphabeta/CD19-depleted stem cell transplant. The receptors derive from a boy younger than two who had a stem cell transplant for SCID, so the T cells may come from the graft donor.

The chain carries TRBV12-5 and TRBJ2-7; 11 bases align to TRBD1. The CDR3 is 14 amino acids. J was trimmed by 3 bases and V by 7 bases; bases with no gene match: 5. The germline gives CDR1 LGHNT, CDR2 FRNRAP. The DNA of the CDR3 is TGTGCTAGTGCCGAGGGACAGGGGGGCTACGAGCAGTACTTC. Translating gives CASAEGQGGYEQYF.

Comment on this clonotype: A much larger clone differs from this one at a single base, so this may be a read error. V and J are TRBV9 and TRBJ2-3; D possibly corresponds to TRBD2 (5 bases). Looked up from germline, CDR1 is SGDLS and CDR2 is YYNGEE. V was shortened by 0 bases and J by 1 base, with 9 bases between the two germline ends. The CDR3 is made up of 15 amino acids. CDR3 nucleotides: TGTGCCAGCAGCGTAGATGCGGAGGGCACAGATACGCAGTATTTT. Residues: CASSVDAEGTDTQYF.

Only a few counts were recorded for this clonotype. The chain joins TRBV12-3 or TRBV12-4 to TRBJ2-7; D might be TRBD1 (8 bases). With 3 bases removed from V and 5 bases from J, the gap between germline ends came to 20 bases. CDR3 length: 16 residues. The CDR3 spells CASSLAGYRGGHEQYF. CDR3 DNA: TGTGCCAGCAGTTTGGCGGGCTACAGGGGGGGCCACGAGCAGTACTTC.

The chain carries TRBV6-1 and TRBJ1-3; D is possibly TRBD1 (5 bases). Trimming left V 6 bases short and J 2 bases short, with 11 bases between. Germline V CDR1 and CDR2: MNHNS, SASEGT. The CDR3 consists of 14 residues. The CDR3 loop reads CASRTGGTGNTIYF. DNA of the CDR3: TGTGCCAGCAGGACCGGGGGAACTGGAAACACCATATATTTT.

This clonotype was observed a single time. The V and J genes are TRBV27 and TRBJ2-7; D is possibly TRBD2 (5 bases). V lost 0 bases and J 3 bases, leaving 12 bases between the germline ends. The CDR3 runs 15 residues. In germline, CDR1 is MNHEY, CDR2 SMNVEV (reference sequence). CDR3 nucleotide sequence: TGTGCCAGCAGTTTATCGAGGCTAGCCCTCTACGAGCAGTACTTC. Its translation: CASSLSRLALYEQYF.

This rearrangement joins TRBV4-3 to TRBJ2-4; 9 bases fit TRBD1. The germline V gene has CDR1 LGHNA and CDR2 YSLEER. This CDR3 comprises 20 residues. With 0 bases clipped from V and 0 bases from J, the junction kept 12 bases outside the gene matches. CDR3 region: CASSQDPGTGSIIAKNIQYF. The CDR3 DNA sequence: TGCGCCAGCAGCCAAGATCCGGGGACAGGGAGTATCATAGCCAAAAACATTCAGTACTTC.

This clonotype was detected only a few times. The V and J genes are TRBV27 and TRBJ1-4; no firm D call. The germline V gene encodes CDR1 MNHEY and CDR2 SMNVEV (reference sequence). V was pared by 2 bases and J by 11 bases, with 12 bases between. The CDR3 loop spans 13 amino acids. In DNA, the CDR3 is TGTGCCAGCAGTTTAGGCGGAGGTGGGAAACTGTTTTTT. It encodes CASSLGGGGKLFF.

The chain is built from TRBV15 and TRBJ2-5; tentative D call: TRBD1 (5 bases). CDR1 and CDR2 (germline): LNHNV, YYDKDF (reference sequence). V was cut by 1 base and J by 2 bases, with 14 bases left in between. The CDR3 length is 16 residues. For the CDR3, the DNA is TGTGCCACCAGCAGAGTCAGGCGAACAGGTCAAGAGACCCAGTACTTC. Protein: CATSRVRRTGQETQYF.

The rearrangement joins TRBV5-1 to TRBJ1-6; D is ambiguous. The CDR3 runs 16 residues. The germline CDR1 and CDR2 sequences are SGHRS and YFSETQ. The germline V and J ends were trimmed by 3 bases and 0 bases, with 10 bases remaining between them. The CDR3 loop is CASSSDSSSYNSPLHF. In nucleotides, the CDR3 is TGCGCCAGCAGCTCGGACTCGAGCTCCTATAATTCACCCCTCCACTTT. Using reference TRBV5-1 and TRBJ1-6 for the parts outside the CDR3, the full variable domain is KAGVTQTPRYLIKTRGQQVTLSCSPISGHRSVSWYQQTPGQGLQFLFEYFSETQRNKGNFPGRFSGRQFSNSRSEMNVSTLELGDSALYLCASSSDSSSYNSPLHFGNGTRLTVT.

The genes are TRBV2 and TRBJ1-1; D unresolved. The CDR3 has 13 amino acids. Trimming took off 5 bases at V and 5 bases at J, with 12 bases between the two ends. The germline V gene has CDR1 SNHLY and CDR2 FYNNEI. CDR3 sequence reads: CASSPIRETEAFF. The CDR3 bases are TGTGCCAGCAGTCCTATCCGGGAGACTGAAGCTTTCTTT.

The genes are TRBV7-9 and TRBJ2-1; TRBD2 is a possible D gene (6 bases). The CDR3 covers 14 residues. Trimming took 1 base from V and 6 from J, leaving 10 bases between them. In germline, CDR1 is SEHNR, CDR2 FQNEAQ (reference sequence). CDR3 in amino acids: CASSLETGANEQFF. The CDR3 coding sequence is TGTGCCAGCAGCTTAGAAACGGGAGCCAATGAGCAGTTCTTC.

This sequence joins TRBV5-1 and TRBJ1-1, with no clear D. V lost 0 bases and J lost 0, with 9 bases in between. The germline V gene encodes CDR1 SGHRS and CDR2 YFSETQ. This CDR3 has 15 residues. The chain's CDR3 is CASSLASFMNTEAFF. The CDR3 bases are TGCGCCAGCAGCTTGGCTTCGTTCATGAACACTGAAGCTTTCTTT.